A single TCR beta chain is shown here with its context. This record comes from a study of siplizumab effects on memory and regulatory T cells. Each sample had around 99,000 TCR templates assayed. The data were produced by immunoSEQ multiplex PCR, yet TCRdb's version contains in-frame clones alone and is incomplete. The table includes about 100,000 clones, about 94% detected once. Germline CDR1 SGHTA, CDR2 FQGTGA. Germline trimming cut 4 bases from V and 4 bases from J; bases unmatched to any gene: 9. The CDR3 is 16 residues long. The clonotype originates from a human donor in good health. Sequencing used non-Treg CD4+ T cells sorted from blood. V usage is TRBV7-3 and J usage is TRBJ1-3, with TRBD1 matching over 8 bases. The CDR3 is CASSSTGQGGGNTIYF. DNA of the CDR3: TGTGCCAGCAGCTCCACCGGACAGGGAGGGGGAAACACCATATATTTT.